The count of the clone carrying this T cell receptor (beta chain) is one. Its antigen is not known. The entry originates in a study of OX40 agonist ivuxolimab in advanced cancers. General study points: Both CD4+ and CD8+ T cell populations in blood had undergone clonal expansion by week 6 at 0.1 to 3.0 mg/kg.

Deletions cut 3 bases from V and 4 bases from J, with 9 bases between. Germline CDR1 MDHEN, CDR2 SYDVKM. CDR3 length: 14 residues. Data came from immunoSEQ multiplex PCR; TCRdb stores just in-frame clones and leaves some out. The table lists some 32,000 clones, roughly 83% of them singletons, with approximately 20% in the top ten. This sequence originates from an adult with an advanced solid tumor such as melanoma, head and neck, liver or kidney cancer. The sample in question was CD4+ or CD8+ T cells sorted from blood, obtained in a trial of the OX40 agonist ivuxolimab. The V call is TRBV28, the J call TRBJ2-2; D is uncertain. CDR3 bases: TGTGCCAGCAGTTTTGGACGGGTCACCGGGGAGCTGTTTTTT. It specifies CASSFGRVTGELFF. Complete variable domain (other parts from reference TRBV28 and TRBJ2-2): DVKVTQSSRYLVKRTGEKVFLECVQDMDHENMFWYRQDPGLGLRLIYFSYDVKMKEKGDIPEGYSVSREKKERFSLILESASTNQTSMYLCASSFGRVTGELFFGEGSRLTVL.